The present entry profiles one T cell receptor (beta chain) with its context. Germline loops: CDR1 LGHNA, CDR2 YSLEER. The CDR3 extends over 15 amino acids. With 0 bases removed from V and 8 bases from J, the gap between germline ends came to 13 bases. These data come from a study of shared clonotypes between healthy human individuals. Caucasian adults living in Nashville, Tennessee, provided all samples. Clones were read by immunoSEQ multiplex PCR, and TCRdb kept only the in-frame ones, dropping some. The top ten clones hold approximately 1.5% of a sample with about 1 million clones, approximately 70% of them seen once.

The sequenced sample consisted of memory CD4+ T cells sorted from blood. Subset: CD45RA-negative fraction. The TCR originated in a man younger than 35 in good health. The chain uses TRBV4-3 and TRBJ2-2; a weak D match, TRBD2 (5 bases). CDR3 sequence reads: CASSQDPRATGELFF. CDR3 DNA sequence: TGCGCCAGCAGCCAAGATCCGAGGGCTACTGGGGAGCTGTTTTTT.